The rows below give T cell receptor beta chains drawn from one sample of a study of blood T cell repertoires in COVID-19. The table came from immunoSEQ multiplex PCR; TCRdb's copy has only in-frame clones and leaves some out. The sample consists of over 80,000 clones, about 79% of them appearing once. Sequenced sample: peripheral blood. Source of these receptors: a woman aged 50 to 60 with acute or convalescent COVID-19. The CDR3 runs from the conserved cysteine through the conserved F or W. The D gene is left open where the match is weak. Part of the rows lack a size; the others show once, few, many or a class for expanded clones.

>TRBV18|TRBD1|-|TRBJ2-7
TGTGCCAGCTCACCGGACAGGGGGGGCGAGCAGTACTTC
CASSPDRGGEQYF
>TRBV7-8|TRBD1|-|TRBJ1-5
TGTGCCAGCAGCTTAGGAGGGGGCCGGCAGCCCCAGCATTTT
CASSLGGGRQPQHF
>TRBV6-1|-|-|TRBJ1-5
TGTGCCAGCAGTGAAGATTGGGTGCCGGGGGGAGGGACCAGCTATCAGCCCCAGCATTTT
CASSEDWVPGGGTSYQPQHF
>TRBV11-3|-|-|TRBJ1-1
TGTGCCAGCAGCTCCCACAGGGCGACTGAAGCTTTCTTT
CASSSHRATEAFF
>TRBV28|-|once|TRBJ2-2
TGTGCCAGCAGTCCGCGGACCGGGAAATTCAACACCGGGGAGCTGTTTTTT
CASSPRTGKFNTGELFF
>TRBV28|TRBD2|-|TRBJ2-3
TGTGCCAGCAGTTCCCGGACTAGCGGGGGGACAGATACGCAGTATTTT
CASSSRTSGGTDTQYF
>TRBV7-2|-|-|TRBJ1-3
TGTGCCAGCAGCCCGAAAGGGGGGGGTGGAAACACCATATATTTT
CASSPKGGGGNTIYF
>TRBV6-5|-|-|TRBJ1-5
TGTGCCAGCAACAGGGCAGACCAGCCCCAGCATTTT
CASNRADQPQHF
>TRBV5-6|-|-|TRBJ1-3
TGTGCCAGCAGCTTGCCAACAGGGCCCGGAAACACCATATATTTT
CASSLPTGPGNTIYF
>TRBV7-9|-|-|TRBJ2-7
TGTGCCAGCAGCCCAAGACAGGACTCCTACGAGCAGTACTTC
CASSPRQDSYEQYF
>TRBV3-1/TRBV3-2|TRBD2|-|TRBJ2-7
TGTGCCAGCAGCCGAAAACCACCTACTAGCGGGGGGGTCTACGAGCAGTACTTC
CASSRKPPTSGGVYEQYF
>TRBV30|-|-|TRBJ1-3
TGTGCCTGCCCAGCCCCAGGGGCAGCTGGAAACACCATATATTTT
CACPAPGAAGNTIYF
>TRBV20-1|TRBD1|few|TRBJ1-1
TGCAGTGCCCACAGGGGGATTGAAGCTTTCTTT
CSAHRGIEAFF
>TRBV9|TRBD1|-|TRBJ1-2
TGTGCCAGCAGCGTAGCTACAGGGGGAGTAGGCGGCTACACCTTC
CASSVATGGVGGYTF
>TRBV24-1|-|-|TRBJ2-1
TGTGCCACCAGTGATTTGTCGGGGTCGGCCTACAATGAGCAGTTCTTC
CATSDLSGSAYNEQFF
>TRBV19|-|-|TRBJ2-4
TGTGCCAGTAGTATACCGGAGGGGCTTAAAGGCAAAAACATTCAGTACTTC
CASSIPEGLKGKNIQYF
>TRBV6-5|-|-|TRBJ2-3
TGTGCCAGCAGTTACAACGAGGACTATACGCAGTATTTT
CASSYNEDYTQYF
>TRBV9|-|-|TRBJ1-2
TGTGCCAGCAGCGCCTTCGAGAGGGCCTATGGCTACACCTTC
CASSAFERAYGYTF
>TRBV6-2/TRBV6-3|TRBD1|-|TRBJ2-7
TGTGCCAGCAGTTATTCCCCAACAGGGGGCTCCTACGAGCAGTACTTC
CASSYSPTGGSYEQYF
>TRBV27|TRBD1|-|TRBJ1-1
TGTGCCAGCAGTTTATACAGGGGCACTGAAGCTTTCTTT
CASSLYRGTEAFF
>TRBV10-3|TRBD1|-|TRBJ2-1
TGTGCCATCAGGGGGGGACAGGGGCAGTACAATGAGCAGTTCTTC
CAIRGGQGQYNEQFF
>TRBV29-1|-|-|TRBJ2-7
TGCAGCGTTGGCAGGGAAGGATTCCACGAGCAGTACTTC
CSVGREGFHEQYF
>TRBV6-5|TRBD1|once|TRBJ2-2
TGTGCCAGCACACGACAGGGTTCCACCGGGGAGCTGTTTTTT
CASTRQGSTGELFF
>TRBV5-4|TRBD1|-|TRBJ1-2
TGTGCCAGCAGCCGCCTTGGGACAGGGGGCGACTATGGCTACACCTTC
CASSRLGTGGDYGYTF
>TRBV4-3|TRBD1|-|TRBJ1-1
TGCGCCAGCAGCCCGGGACAGCCGACTGAAGCTTTCTTT
CASSPGQPTEAFF
>TRBV19|TRBD1|-|TRBJ1-2
TGTGCCAGTAGACCTTTTGGACAGGGGAACTATGGCTACACCTTC
CASRPFGQGNYGYTF